This TCR beta chain came from a study of vaccination and CD4 T cells after COVID-19. Study context: Convalescent donors totaled six males and four females, including two who were Hispanic.

The study sequenced cultured CD4+ T cell DNA using the Oncomine TCR Beta short-read assay. Cultured CD4+ T cells yielded the extracted genomic DNA. TCRdb called the PCR reads again in MiXCR, with one record for every CDR3 protein. This table has roughly 7,800 distinct CDR3 sequences, about two fifths appearing once. Sample treatment: approximately nine-day PBMC culture with coronavirus spike peptide pools or control peptides (ViraFEST assay). Gathered ahead of the COVID-19 pandemic (2011-2018) were the CD4+ T cells of the unexposed donor. Antigen-specific T cell expansion with peptide pools preceded TCR sequencing in the ViraFEST approach. Half-medium replacement with fresh IL-2 medium took place on days 3 and 7. V shed 0 bases, J shed 5 bases, and the junction held 6 bases outside the gene matches. The CDR3 has 15 amino acids. CDR1 and CDR2 (germline): MNHEY, SVGEGT. Turning to this clonotype: Its target is unknown.

The specimen sequenced was CD4+ T cells from blood, cultured in vitro. V and J are TRBV6-2 or TRBV6-3 and TRBJ2-5; 7 bases are a match to TRBD2. This receptor was identified in a human donor in good health. The CDR3 bases are TGTGCCAGCAGTTACTCGGAGGGAGGGCCGGAGACCCAGTACTTC. Its protein product is CASSYSEGGPETQYF.